The 27 T cell receptor beta chains given below trace back to one sample, sequenced in a study of T cell clonotyping in hematopoietic cell transplantation. Sequencing was performed with immunoSEQ multiplex PCR; in TCRdb, only in-frame clones are kept and a portion is missing. In the table there are around 80,000 clones, roughly 95% of which are singletons. The time point was: recipient sample about 28 days before transplant, after cytoreduction. This specimen consisted of peripheral blood mononuclear cells, obtained before stem cell transplant. Receptors originate from a woman in her forties or fifties with acute myeloid leukemia. Some clones in this sample may be carry-over from other donors' samples.

The chain combines TRBV28 with TRBJ2-7; TRBD1 agrees at 8 bases. The CDR3 sequence is 14 residues long. Germline V CDR1 and CDR2: MDHEN, SYDVKM. V lost 6 bases, J lost 3 bases, and 7 bases stayed unmatched. CDR3 amino acids: CASRSTGESYEQYF. DNA of the CDR3: TGTGCCAGCAGGTCGACAGGGGAAAGCTACGAGCAGTACTTC.

This rearrangement joins TRBV7-2 to TRBJ2-7; no clear D gene. V was trimmed by 2 bases and J by 2 bases, leaving 7 bases between them. Looked up from germline, CDR1 is SGHTA and CDR2 is FQGNSA. This CDR3 has 13 amino acids. CDR3 coding DNA: TGTGCCAGCAGCTTAAGGTATGCCTACGAGCAGTACTTC. Encoded protein: CASSLRYAYEQYF. The full variable domain, rest sourced from reference TRBV7-2 and TRBJ2-7, is GAGVSQSPSNKVTEKGKDVELRCDPISGHTALYWYRQSLGQGLEFLIYFQGNSAPDKSGLPSDRFSAERTGGSVSTLTIQRTQQEDSAVYLCASSLRYAYEQYFGPGTRLTVT.

The rearrangement joins TRBV5-6 to TRBJ2-2; a possible D gene is TRBD1 (6 bases). The CDR3 is 16 amino acids. Germline-derived CDR1 and CDR2 are SGHDT and YYEEEE. V gave up 0 bases and J gave up 9 bases, with 18 bases separating them. The CDR3 reads CASSLGGPLFQRELFF. The CDR3 DNA reads as TGTGCCAGCAGCTTGGGGGGGCCGTTATTTCAGCGGGAGCTGTTTTTT.

The chain couples TRBV2 to TRBJ1-2; D remains ambiguous. Germline V gene data show CDR1 as SNHLY and CDR2 as FYNNEI. Trimming cost V 3 bases and J 4 bases, with 9 bases left between them. There are 13 residues in the CDR3. The DNA of the CDR3 is TGTGCCAGCAGTGAGAGATCAAGCTATGGCTACACCTTC. Its translation is CASSERSSYGYTF.

V and J are TRBV25-1 and TRBJ1-1, with D hard to call. The CDR3 length is 12 residues. The germline V gene encodes CDR1 MGHDK and CDR2 SYGVNS. V was shortened by 6 bases and J by 1 base, with 6 bases between the two germline ends. The CDR3 bases are TGTGCCAGCAGGGATTCGAACACTGAAGCTTTCTTT. Amino acid sequence: CASRDSNTEAFF.

This clone was picked up one time. The V gene is TRBV27, the J gene TRBJ1-5, with 9 positions matching TRBD1. The V segment lost 6 bases and the J segment 5 bases; nucleotides outside the gene matches: 11. This CDR3 region has 16 residues. Looked up from germline, CDR1 is MNHEY and CDR2 is SMNVEV (reference sequence). The chain's CDR3 is CASSPLGQGFHQPQHF. The CDR3 bases are TGTGCCAGCAGCCCGCTTGGACAGGGGTTCCATCAGCCCCAGCATTTT.

The CDR3 here is CASSLGNEKLFF. The CDR3, as DNA: TGTGCCAGCAGCTTGGGGAATGAAAAACTGTTTTTT. This rearrangement joins TRBV5-4 to TRBJ1-4; D is unclear. Trimming pared 0 bases from V and 5 bases from J, leaving 2 bases between. From germline, CDR1 is SGHNT and CDR2 YYREEE (reference sequence). This CDR3 is 12 amino acids long.

V and J are TRBV20-1 and TRBJ2-5, with D perhaps matching TRBD1 (5 bases). The CDR3 extends over 11 amino acids. Germline CDR1 reads DFQATT; CDR2 reads SNEGSKA (reference sequence). Trimming left V 5 bases short and J 7 bases short, with 11 bases between. DNA of the CDR3: TGCAGTGCTTCTTTCCAGGGGACCCAGTACTTC. Translating it yields CSASFQGTQYF.

This rearrangement joins TRBV5-1 to TRBJ1-1; D not resolved. Trimming cost V 1 base and J 1 base, with 11 bases left between them. CDR1 and CDR2 from the germline V gene are SGHRS and YFSETQ. The CDR3 totals 15 residues. CDR3 bases: TGCGCCAGCAGCTTGATAGGGTTGAGGAACACTGAAGCTTTCTTT. This gives the protein CASSLIGLRNTEAFF.

V is TRBV11-2 and J is TRBJ2-7; 7 nucleotides match TRBD2. Losses at the gene ends were 4 bases for V and 2 bases for J; bases not matched to a gene: 5. Germline loops: CDR1 SGHAT, CDR2 FQNNGV. The CDR3 is made up of 14 amino acids. The CDR3 reads CASSYSSGPYEQYF. The DNA for the CDR3 is TGTGCCAGCAGCTATTCTAGCGGACCCTACGAGCAGTACTTC.

This clone was detected once. This chain uses TRBV5-5 with TRBJ2-5; 10 nucleotides align to TRBD2. This CDR3 region has 16 residues. The germline V gene encodes CDR1 SGHKS and CDR2 YYEKEE (reference sequence). With V trimmed by 2 bases and J by 5 bases, 9 bases remained unmatched. The CDR3 loop is CASSLESGRASETQYF. The CDR3 DNA follows: TGTGCCAGCAGCTTAGAAAGCGGGAGGGCATCGGAGACCCAGTACTTC.

The gene calls are TRBV5-1 and TRBJ2-1; 7 nucleotides agree with TRBD2. Losses at the gene ends were 0 bases for V and 9 bases for J; bases not matched to a gene: 9. The CDR3 loop spans 15 amino acids. Germline-derived CDR1 and CDR2 are SGHRS and YFSETQ. CDR3 region: CASSLDPGGGSEQFF. CDR3 bases: TGCGCCAGCAGCTTGGATCCGGGAGGAGGCAGTGAGCAGTTCTTC.

The chain is built from TRBV5-8 and TRBJ1-1; unclear D gene. CDR1 and CDR2 (germline): SGHTS, YDEGEE. CDR3 size: 16 residues. V lost 1 base, J lost 4 bases, and 17 bases lay in between. CDR3 sequence reads: CASSLRASTRVTEAFF. The CDR3 DNA reads TGTGCCAGCAGCTTGAGAGCCTCAACTAGGGTCACTGAAGCTTTCTTT.

This chain joins TRBV27 and TRBJ1-5; D perhaps matches TRBD1 (5 bases). Trimming removed 5 bases from V and 2 bases from J, with 13 bases in between. In germline, CDR1 is MNHEY, CDR2 SMNVEV (reference sequence). This CDR3 spans 15 amino acids. CDR3 nucleotide sequence: TGTGCCAGCAGTCCGGGACTGAGGGGCAATCAGCCCCAGCATTTT. Protein: CASSPGLRGNQPQHF.

The chain is built from TRBV6-1 and TRBJ2-3, with D possibly matching TRBD1 (5 bases). The CDR3 runs 13 residues. Between the trimmed V and J ends, which lost 6 bases and 5 bases, there was a span of 12 bases. CDR1 is MNHNS, CDR2 SASEGT, per germline. Written as DNA, the CDR3 is TGTGCCAGCAGGGACATTCCGATAGATACGCAGTATTTT. Translation: CASRDIPIDTQYF.

The chain recombines TRBV6-6 with TRBJ1-1; 9 bases are a match to TRBD1. Germline V CDR1 and CDR2: MNHNY, SVGAGI (reference sequence). V lost 5 bases and J lost 4; bases outside the gene matches: 5. The CDR3 runs 14 residues. The CDR3 sequence: CASSLGQGSTEAFF. The CDR3 coding sequence is TGTGCCAGCAGTCTAGGACAGGGGAGCACTGAAGCTTTCTTT.

This clone was seen more than once but under ten times. This sequence joins TRBV7-3 and TRBJ1-1; D unclear. Germline assignment: CDR1 SGHTA and CDR2 FQGTGA. The CDR3 spans 13 residues. V lost 3 bases and J 6 bases, leaving 11 bases between the germline ends. CDR3 sequence: CASSFSKGAEAFF. The CDR3 DNA reads TGTGCCAGCAGCTTTAGTAAGGGCGCTGAAGCTTTCTTT. The full variable domain, completed using reference TRBV7-3 and TRBJ1-1, is GAGVSQTPSNKVTEKGKYVELRCDPISGHTALYWYRQSLGQGPEFLIYFQGTGAADDSGLPNDRFFAVRPEGSVSTLKIQRTERGDSAVYLCASSFSKGAEAFFGQGTRLTVV.

This clone was observed once. V gene TRBV6-1 combines with J gene TRBJ2-7; 7 bases agree with TRBD1. V gave up 10 bases and J gave up 0 bases; unmatched junction bases: 6. Germline CDR1 and CDR2: MNHNS and SASEGT. The CDR3 contains 13 residues. In DNA form, the CDR3 reads TGTGCCATGATTGGGGACAGCTCCTACGAGCAGTACTTC. It yields the protein CAMIGDSSYEQYF.

The rearrangement uses TRBV6-1 and TRBJ1-5; 9 bases fit TRBD1. The CDR3 extends over 15 amino acids. V trimming: 7 bases; J trimming: 4 bases; junction bases outside the gene matches: 8. Germline CDR1 MNHNS, CDR2 SASEGT. CDR3: CASNWDRVGNQPQHF. The CDR3 region has the DNA TGTGCCAGCAATTGGGACAGGGTTGGTAATCAGCCCCAGCATTTT.

This chain joins TRBV27 and TRBJ1-5; possible D gene TRBD1, 5 bases. V gave up 4 bases and J gave up 7 bases, with 11 bases separating them. CDR1 MNHEY and CDR2 SMNVEV come from the germline V gene (reference sequence). CDR3 length: 13 amino acids. CDR3 in DNA: TGTGCCAGCAGTTGGACACACGGGCAGCCCCAGCATTTT. Translating gives CASSWTHGQPQHF.

J is TRBJ1-4 and V is TRBV5-8, with a possible D match to TRBD1 (6 bases). This CDR3 region has 15 residues. Germline V gene data show CDR1 as SGHTS and CDR2 as YDEGEE. V lost 8 bases and J 4 bases, leaving 18 bases between the germline ends. CDR3 region: CASRPTGTFNEKLFF. The CDR3 bases are TGTGCCAGTAGACCCACAGGGACCTTTAATGAAAAACTGTTTTTT.

This chain connects TRBV6-5 to TRBJ1-2; the D is unclear. The CDR3 is 13 residues long. The germline V gene encodes CDR1 MNHEY and CDR2 SVGAGI. The V end was cut by 0 bases, the J end by 6 bases, with 8 bases between. CDR3 residues: CASSYSTVNGYTF. The CDR3 DNA reads TGTGCCAGCAGTTACTCCACAGTTAATGGCTACACCTTC.

This chain links TRBV19 with TRBJ1-1; the match to TRBD1 covers 7 bases. The length of the CDR3 is 14 residues. CDR1 LNHDA and CDR2 SQIVND come from the germline V gene (reference sequence). With 9 bases clipped from V and 1 base from J, the junction kept 8 bases outside the gene matches. CDR3 residues: CASATGDRNTEAFF. Here the CDR3 DNA reads TGTGCCAGCGCCACAGGGGACAGGAACACTGAAGCTTTCTTT. The full variable domain, completed using reference TRBV19 and TRBJ1-1, is DGGITQSPKYLFRKEGQNVTLSCEQNLNHDAMYWYRQDPGQGLRLIYYSQIVNDFQKGDIAEGYSVSREKKESFPLTVTSAQKNPTAFYLCASATGDRNTEAFFGQGTRLTVV.

This sequence joins TRBV27 and TRBJ2-7; tentatively, D is TRBD2 (5 bases). The ends were cut back, 8 bases at V and 1 base at J, with 18 bases in the middle. The CDR3 sequence is 15 residues long. Germline values: CDR1 MNHEY, CDR2 SMNVEV (reference sequence). The CDR3: CASSSSGKASYEQYF. CDR3 bases: TGTGCCAGCTCCTCCAGCGGAAAAGCGTCCTACGAGCAGTACTTC.

CDR3 DNA sequence: TGCAGCGTTGGTGACCGCGAGCAGTACTTC. Encoded protein: CSVGDREQYF. This chain uses TRBV29-1 with TRBJ2-7; D ambiguous. The CDR3 consists of 10 residues. The germline V and J ends were trimmed by 4 bases and 6 bases, with 7 bases remaining between them. The V gene's germline CDR1 is SQVTM and CDR2 ANQGSEA.

In its sample, this clone was seen once. The V call is TRBV25-1, the J call TRBJ1-6; 10 bases align to TRBD1. In germline, CDR1 is MGHDK, CDR2 SYGVNS. The V and J ends lost 9 bases and 8 bases, in that order; junction bases with no gene match: 10. This CDR3 has 15 amino acids. CDR3 in amino acids: CASSRQGASHSPLHF. In nucleotides, the CDR3 is TGTGCCAGTAGTCGACAGGGGGCTTCGCATTCACCCCTCCACTTT.

The chain carries TRBV30 and TRBJ1-1; D perhaps matches TRBD1 (6 bases). CDR3 length equals 12 residues. Per germline, CDR1 GTSNPN and CDR2 SVGIG (reference sequence). Trimming removed 6 bases at V and 13 bases at J, with 21 bases between. CDR3 in amino acids: CACAPNRAQRFF. The CDR3 coding sequence is TGTGCCTGCGCCCCGAACAGGGCGCAACGTTTCTTT.